This TCR beta chain emerged from a study of human T cells and chemical hapten exposure. In the study's own analysis: TCRs per sample had a median of approximately 96,000 and ranged from roughly 23,224 to 700,000. Via MiXCR, TCRdb re-called the RACE reads, giving one row per CDR3 protein. It is TCRdb's table, rather than the study itself, that gives the V and J calls and clone size. Of approximately 50,000 distinct CDR3 sequences detected, around 11% appear once; the ten largest clones hold 3% to 4.5%. Time point meaning: pre-sensitization, week 0. As for treatment: therapeutic diphenylcyclopropenone sensitization with weekly scalp DPC. Blood collection happened ahead of applying each patch test. With 4 bases removed from V and 1 base from J, the gap between germline ends came to 8 bases. The CDR3 covers 13 residues. Germline V gene lookup returns CDR1 WNHNN and CDR2 SYGVQD (reference sequence). This clonotype was counted between two and nine times.

The TCR comes from a woman between 40 and 50 years old with alopecia areata. Some clones in this sample may be carry-over from other donors' samples. The sample here was whole blood, taken in connection with sensitization to the hapten diphenylcyclopropenone (DPC). The V call is TRBV10-1, the J call TRBJ2-7; weak D call: TRBD1 (6 bases). This chain's CDR3 is CASSGDRSYEQYF. DNA of the CDR3: TGCGCCAGCAGTGGAGACAGGTCCTACGAGCAGTACTTC.